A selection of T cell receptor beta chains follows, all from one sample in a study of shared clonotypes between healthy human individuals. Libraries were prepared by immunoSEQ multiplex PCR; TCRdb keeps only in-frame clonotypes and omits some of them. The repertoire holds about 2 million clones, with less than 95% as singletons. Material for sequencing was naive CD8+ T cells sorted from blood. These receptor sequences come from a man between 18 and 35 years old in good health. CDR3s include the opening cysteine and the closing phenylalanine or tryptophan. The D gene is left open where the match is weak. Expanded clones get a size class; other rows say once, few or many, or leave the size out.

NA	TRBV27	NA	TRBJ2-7	TGTGCCAGCAGTTTATCTGGCCCAGGAACCTACGAGCAGTACTTC	CASSLSGPGTYEQYF
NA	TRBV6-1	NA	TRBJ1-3	TGTGCCAGCAGTGCCGATTTGGAAGGGGTTGGAAACACCATATATTTT	CASSADLEGVGNTIYF
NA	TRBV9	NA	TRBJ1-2	TGTGCCAGCAGCGTTCAGGGCTATGGCTACACCTTC	CASSVQGYGYTF
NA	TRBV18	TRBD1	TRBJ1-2	TGTGCCAGCTCACCACCAAGAAATGGGACAGGGAACAATCCCAACTATGGCTACACCTTC	CASSPPRNGTGNNPNYGYTF
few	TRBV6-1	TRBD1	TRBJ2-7	TGTGCCAGCAGAACAGGGGGCAAGAACGAGCAGTACTTC	CASRTGGKNEQYF
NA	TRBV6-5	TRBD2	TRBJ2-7	TGTGCCAGCAGTTCCGGGGTAGCGGGAGGTTTCGGTGAGCAGTACTTC	CASSSGVAGGFGEQYF
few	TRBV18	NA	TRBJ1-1	TGTGCCAGCTCACCACCCGCAGGGGCGAACACTGAAGCTTTCTTT	CASSPPAGANTEAFF
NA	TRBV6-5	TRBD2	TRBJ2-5	TGTGCCAGCAGTCAGATAGCGGGACGGGAGGAGACCCAGTACTTC	CASSQIAGREETQYF
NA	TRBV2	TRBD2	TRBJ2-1	TGTGCCAGCAGTGAAACCCCTCCAGGGAGGGAGTACTACAATGAGCAGTTCTTC	CASSETPPGREYYNEQFF
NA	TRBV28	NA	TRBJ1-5	TGTGCCAGCACCCCGGTCATAGGGCCCAACGATAATCAGCCCCAGCATTTT	CASTPVIGPNDNQPQHF
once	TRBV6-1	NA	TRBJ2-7	TGTGCCAGCAGTGAAGGTCGAACTCCCTCCTACGAGCAGTACTTC	CASSEGRTPSYEQYF
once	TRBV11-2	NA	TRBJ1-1	TGTGCCAGCAGCTTAGAAGGGGCAGATATGGGGACTGAAGCTTTCTTT	CASSLEGADMGTEAFF
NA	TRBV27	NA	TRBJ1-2	TGTGCCAGCAGTATGTCGGGGGAAGGGATTAACTATGGCTACACCTTC	CASSMSGEGINYGYTF
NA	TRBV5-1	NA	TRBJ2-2	TGCGCCAGCTCCACCCTCGCGAACACCGGGGAGCTGTTTTTT	CASSTLANTGELFF
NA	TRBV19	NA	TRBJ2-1	TGTGCCAGTAGGCAAGCGGGCCTAAATGAGCAGTTCTTC	CASRQAGLNEQFF
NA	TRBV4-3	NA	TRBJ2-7	TGCGCCAGCAGCCAAGTATTGGGGGTTTACGAGCAGTACTTC	CASSQVLGVYEQYF
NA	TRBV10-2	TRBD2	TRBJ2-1	TGCGCCAGCACAGCCGGGACTAGCGGCAATGAGCAGTTCTTC	CASTAGTSGNEQFF
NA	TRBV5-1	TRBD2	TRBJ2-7	TGCGCCAGCAGCTTGTATTCTAGCGGGTACTACGAGCAGTACTTC	CASSLYSSGYYEQYF
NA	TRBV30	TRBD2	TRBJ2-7	TGTGCCTGGAGCCATGGAGCGGGAGCTTCCGAGCAGTACTTC	CAWSHGAGASEQYF
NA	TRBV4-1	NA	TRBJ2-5	TGCGCCAGTAGGGACTACCAAGAGACCCAGTACTTC	CASRDYQETQYF
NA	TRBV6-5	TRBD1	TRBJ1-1	TGTGCCAGCAGTTACTCCCAGGGGGCGCGTACTGAAGCTTTCTTT	CASSYSQGARTEAFF
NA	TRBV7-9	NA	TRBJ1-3	TGTGCCAGCAGCTTCCTGAAGGGGCATGAAAACACCATATATTTT	CASSFLKGHENTIYF
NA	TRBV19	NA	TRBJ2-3	TGTGCCAGTAGTAGCCCCCCATCAGATACGCAGTATTTT	CASSSPPSDTQYF